The text below deals with one T cell receptor (beta chain). Its antigen remains unknown. Relative to the germline gene, one junction end is altered; a read error may explain this. The data stem from a study of cytomegalovirus exposure and HLA in healthy donors. Study-wide points: Indistinguishable V segments such as TRBV6-2 and TRBV6-3 were excluded.

The PCR had 60 Vbeta and 13 Jbeta primers. Generated by immunoSEQ multiplex PCR, the TCRdb table keeps only in-frame clones and is missing some. This sample has roughly 150,000 clones, with approximately 79% found just once. The CDR3 runs 16 residues. CDR1 and CDR2 (germline): SGHAT, FQNNGV. Regarding donors, all were healthy bone marrow donors. The source material was PBMCs. The gene calls are TRBV11-2 and TRBJ2-6, with D perhaps matching TRBD1 (6 bases). This sequence originates from a woman aged 45-65 years in good health and CMV-seropositive. The DNA for the CDR3 is TGTGCCAGCAGCATAGACAGGATGTTCTCGGCCAACGTCCTGACTTTC. Protein product: CASSIDRMFSANVLTF.